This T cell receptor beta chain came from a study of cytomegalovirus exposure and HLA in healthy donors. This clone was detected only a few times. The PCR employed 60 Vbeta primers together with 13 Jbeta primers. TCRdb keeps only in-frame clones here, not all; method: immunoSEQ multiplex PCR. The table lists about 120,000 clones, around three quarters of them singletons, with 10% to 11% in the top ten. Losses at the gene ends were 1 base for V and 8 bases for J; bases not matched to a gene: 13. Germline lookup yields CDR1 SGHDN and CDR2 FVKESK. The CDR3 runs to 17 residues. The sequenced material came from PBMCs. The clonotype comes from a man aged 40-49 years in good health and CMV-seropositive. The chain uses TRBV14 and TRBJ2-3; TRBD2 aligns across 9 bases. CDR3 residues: CASSQGVLAGSGRTQYF. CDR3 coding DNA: TGTGCCAGCAGCCAAGGGGTCCTAGCGGGATCCGGGCGTACGCAGTATTTT.